The clone carrying this T cell receptor (beta chain) has more than one count but fewer than ten. Its antigen is unknown. This sample was taken from a study of cytomegalovirus exposure and HLA in healthy donors. In germline, CDR1 is SGHRS, CDR2 YFSETQ. The CDR3 covers 13 residues. Trimming stripped 0 bases from V and 2 bases from J, with 5 bases between. Use of 60 Vbeta and 13 Jbeta primers characterized the PCR. Profiled with immunoSEQ multiplex PCR; TCRdb holds only in-frame clones, not every one. The sample lists 110,000 to 150,000 clones; roughly 65% were seen once. General study results and limits: Presence/absence analyses supposed approximately even sequencing depth among donors. The authors reported that TCR beta sequences could predict HLA-A and HLA-B alleles. These predictions were accurate for most subjects in the first cohort.

This TCR was sampled from a man in his sixties in good health and CMV-seronegative. The chain employs TRBV5-1 and TRBJ1-2; a possible D gene is TRBD1 (5 bases). Material for sequencing was PBMCs. DNA of the CDR3: TGCGCCAGCAGCTTGGCAGGGAACTATGGCTACACCTTC. Translated, it gives CASSLAGNYGYTF.